The present entry profiles one TCR beta chain with its context. Its antigen remains unknown. The sample originates from a study of T cell repertoires in cytomegalovirus infection. Study-wide background: Used in the study were CMV epitopes, some recently identified and HLA-C-restricted, others well-studied and HLA-B-restricted. General study points: The cumulative frequency of public TCR beta families identified carriers of CMV plus the relevant HLA. Dominating the ex vivo response were HLA-C-restricted CMV-specific TCR beta clonotypes.

Via MiXCR, TCRdb re-called the reads, giving one row per CDR3 protein. Among hundreds of thousands of distinct CDR3 sequences, around 30% were seen once, and the ten largest hold 17%. The sequencing used cultured PBMCs, collected from culture after CMV antigen stimulation. This TCR derives from a human donor in good health (CMV status not recorded). Some clones in this sample may be carry-over from other donors' samples.

The CDR3 coding sequence is TGTGCCAGCAGCCCCCAGGGGGCCTCTGGGGCCAACGTCCTGACTTTC. Protein product: CASSPQGASGANVLTF. The rearrangement joins TRBV7-3 to TRBJ2-6, with TRBD1 matching over 8 bases. J was trimmed by 0 bases and V by 5 bases; bases with no gene match: 3. CDR1 is SGHTA and CDR2 is FQGTGA in the germline V gene. The CDR3 is 16 residues long.